This T cell receptor beta chain was sequenced for a study of cytomegalovirus exposure and HLA in healthy donors. 13 Jbeta primers and 60 Vbeta primers were used for the PCR. Clones were sequenced by immunoSEQ multiplex PCR, and TCRdb holds only the in-frame ones, with some missing. Altogether 90,000 to 110,000 clones are present, 65% to 90% being singletons, with the ten largest covering about 6.9%. The CDR3 spans 15 residues. Germline CDR1 MDHEN, CDR2 SYDVKM. The V end was cut by 5 bases, the J end by 8 bases, with 18 bases between. The sequence derives from a man aged 25-45 years in good health and CMV-seropositive. This rearrangement joins TRBV28 to TRBJ1-4, with D perhaps matching TRBD1 (5 bases). Sequencing used PBMCs. The CDR3 nucleotides are TGTGCCAGCAGTGTCGGGGGGGTGGTACGGGAAAAACTGTTTTTT. This translates into CASSVGGVVREKLFF.